This entry lists 2 T cell receptor beta chains sequenced from one sample in a study of shared clonotypes between healthy human individuals. Clones were sequenced by immunoSEQ multiplex PCR, and TCRdb holds only the in-frame ones, with some missing. Here the sample spans 400,000 to 550,000 clones, roughly 78% being singletons. Input material: PBMCs. These receptors were obtained from a woman aged 40 to 55 in good health. Some clones in this sample may be carry-over from other donors' samples.

The chain is built from TRBV19 and TRBJ1-5, with TRBD1 identical over 7 bases. Germline V lookup: CDR1 LNHDA, CDR2 SQIVND (reference sequence). The CDR3 runs to 17 residues. V was clipped by 4 bases and J by 2 bases; unmatched bases: 11. CDR3 loop: CASSSNPGTAGNQPQHF. The DNA for the CDR3 is TGTGCCAGTAGTAGTAACCCCGGGACAGCCGGCAATCAGCCCCAGCATTTT.

The V and J genes are TRBV5-4 and TRBJ2-1; 14 bases are a match to TRBD2. The CDR3 has 15 residues. The V gene end was trimmed by 4 bases and the J gene end by 8 bases; junction bases not matched to a gene: 5. Germline V gene lookup returns CDR1 SGHNT and CDR2 YYREEE (reference sequence). The CDR3 reads CASSSRTSGRHEQFF. For the CDR3, the DNA is TGTGCCAGCAGCAGCCGGACTAGCGGGAGGCATGAGCAGTTCTTC.